The source of this T cell receptor (beta chain) is a study of graft-versus-host responses after intestinal transplantation. Background on the study: Multivisceral, liver-intestinal, or isolated intestinal transplants were given to recipients. Tacrolimus plus steroids were given to all recipients for around three years, preceded by anti-thymocyte globulin induction. General study findings and limits: Individuals who had graft-donor T cell macrochimerism had allografts that showed high graft-versus-host to host-versus-graft clonal ratios. There were GvH clones found in recipient marrow, and some of them appeared first in ileum or blood.

This clone was recorded a few times. Antigen unknown. Method: immunoSEQ multiplex PCR; TCRdb's copy keeps in-frame clones and lacks some. The table has roughly 25,000 clones, roughly 78% seen once. The trim removed 3 bases at V and 4 bases at J, leaving 7 bases unmatched. Germline V CDR1 and CDR2: SNHLY, FYNNEI. The CDR3 extends over 16 amino acids. The V call is TRBV2, the J call TRBJ2-5, with 11 bases fitting TRBD2. This sequence was found in a human donor who was the organ donor for an intestinal transplant. The sample was unstimulated CD8+ T cells sorted from spleen or lymph node cells, taken before transplant. CDR3 protein: CASSEKLAGVGETQYF. The CDR3 nucleotides read TGTGCCAGCAGTGAGAAACTAGCGGGGGTTGGAGAGACCCAGTACTTC.